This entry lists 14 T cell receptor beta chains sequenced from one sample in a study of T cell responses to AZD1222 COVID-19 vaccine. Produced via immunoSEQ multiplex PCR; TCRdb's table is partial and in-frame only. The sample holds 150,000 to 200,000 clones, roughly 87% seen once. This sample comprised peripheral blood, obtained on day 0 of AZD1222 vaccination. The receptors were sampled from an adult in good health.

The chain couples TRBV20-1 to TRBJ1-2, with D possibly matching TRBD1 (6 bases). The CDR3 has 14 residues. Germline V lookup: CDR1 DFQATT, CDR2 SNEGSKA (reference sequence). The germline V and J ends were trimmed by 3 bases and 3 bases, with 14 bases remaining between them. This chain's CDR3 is CSASMDKGDYGYTF. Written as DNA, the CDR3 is TGCAGTGCTAGTATGGACAAGGGGGACTATGGCTACACCTTC.

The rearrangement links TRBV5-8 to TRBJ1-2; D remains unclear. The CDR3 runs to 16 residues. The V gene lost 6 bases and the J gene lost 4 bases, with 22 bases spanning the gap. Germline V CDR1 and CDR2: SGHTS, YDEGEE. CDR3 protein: CASNQQPSLLTYGYTF. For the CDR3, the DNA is TGTGCCAGCAATCAACAACCTTCGCTTCTTACCTATGGCTACACCTTC.

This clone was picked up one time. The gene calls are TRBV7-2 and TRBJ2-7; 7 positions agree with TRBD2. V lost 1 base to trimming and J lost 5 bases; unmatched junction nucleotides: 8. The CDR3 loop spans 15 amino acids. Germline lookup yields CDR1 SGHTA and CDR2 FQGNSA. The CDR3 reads CASSLVSTGGHEQYF. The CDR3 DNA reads TGTGCCAGCAGCTTAGTAAGCACGGGGGGACACGAGCAGTACTTC.

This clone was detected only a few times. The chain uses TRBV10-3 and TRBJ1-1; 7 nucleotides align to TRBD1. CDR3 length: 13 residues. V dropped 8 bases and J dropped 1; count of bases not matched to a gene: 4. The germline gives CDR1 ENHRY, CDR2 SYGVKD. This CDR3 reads CAIADRENTEAFF. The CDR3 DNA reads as TGTGCCATCGCCGACAGGGAGAACACTGAAGCTTTCTTT.

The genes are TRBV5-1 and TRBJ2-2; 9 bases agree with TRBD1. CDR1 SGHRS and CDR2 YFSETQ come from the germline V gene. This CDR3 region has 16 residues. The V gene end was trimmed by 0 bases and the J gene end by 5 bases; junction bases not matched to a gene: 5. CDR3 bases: TGCGCCAGCAGCTTGGGGGACAGGGTGGTGACCGGGGAGCTGTTTTTT. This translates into CASSLGDRVVTGELFF.

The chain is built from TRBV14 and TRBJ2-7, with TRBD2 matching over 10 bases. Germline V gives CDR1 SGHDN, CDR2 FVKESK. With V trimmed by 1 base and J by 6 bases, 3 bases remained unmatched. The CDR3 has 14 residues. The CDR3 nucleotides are TGTGCCAGCAGCCAAGCTAGCGGGAGCTTCGAGCAGTACTTC. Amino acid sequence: CASSQASGSFEQYF. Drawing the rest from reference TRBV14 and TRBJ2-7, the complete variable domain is EAGVTQFPSHSVIEKGQTVTLRCDPISGHDNLYWYRRVMGKEIKFLLHFVKESKQDESGMPNNRFLAERTGGTYSTLKVQPAELEDSGVYFCASSQASGSFEQYFGPGTRLTVT.

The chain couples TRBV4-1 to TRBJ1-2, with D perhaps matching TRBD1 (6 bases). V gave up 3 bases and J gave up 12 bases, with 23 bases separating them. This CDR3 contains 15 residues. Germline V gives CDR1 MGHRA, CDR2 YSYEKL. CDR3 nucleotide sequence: TGCGCCAGCAGCCATGTGTGGAAGGGGGGCCCAGGGGACACCTTC. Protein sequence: CASSHVWKGGPGDTF.

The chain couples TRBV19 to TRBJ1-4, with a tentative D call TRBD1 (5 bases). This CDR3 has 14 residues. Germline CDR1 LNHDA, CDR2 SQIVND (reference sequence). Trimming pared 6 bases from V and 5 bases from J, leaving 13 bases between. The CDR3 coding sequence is TGTGCCAGTAGCATCTCCCGGGGGAATGAAAAACTGTTTTTT. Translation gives CASSISRGNEKLFF.

Written as DNA, the CDR3 is TGTGCCCGCGCGGCGACCCCTCGGAATGAGCAGTTCTTC. It specifies CARAATPRNEQFF. V usage is TRBV30 and J usage is TRBJ2-1; D not certain. Germline V CDR1 and CDR2: GTSNPN, SVGIG (reference sequence). The CDR3 totals 13 residues. V shed 8 bases and J shed 7 bases, with 18 bases lying between them.

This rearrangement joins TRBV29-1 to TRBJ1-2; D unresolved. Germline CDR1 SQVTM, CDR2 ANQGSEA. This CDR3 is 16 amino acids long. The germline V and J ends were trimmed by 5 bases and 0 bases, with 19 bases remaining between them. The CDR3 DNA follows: TGCAGCGTTAAGGAAAGTCGCTCAAAGGCTAACTATGGCTACACCTTC. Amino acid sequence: CSVKESRSKANYGYTF.

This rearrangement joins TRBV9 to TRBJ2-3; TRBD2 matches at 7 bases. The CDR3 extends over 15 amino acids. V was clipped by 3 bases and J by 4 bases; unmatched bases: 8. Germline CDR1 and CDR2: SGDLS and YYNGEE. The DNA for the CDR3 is TGTGCCAGCAGCGGCAGGACTAGTACCGCAGATACGCAGTATTTT. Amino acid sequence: CASSGRTSTADTQYF.

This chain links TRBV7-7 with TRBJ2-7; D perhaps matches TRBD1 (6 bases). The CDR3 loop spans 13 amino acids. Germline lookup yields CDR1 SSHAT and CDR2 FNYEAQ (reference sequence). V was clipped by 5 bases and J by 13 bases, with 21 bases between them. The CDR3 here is CASSATLDSQVYF. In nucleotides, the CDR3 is TGTGCCAGCAGCGCAACCCTGGACAGTCAGGTTTACTTC.

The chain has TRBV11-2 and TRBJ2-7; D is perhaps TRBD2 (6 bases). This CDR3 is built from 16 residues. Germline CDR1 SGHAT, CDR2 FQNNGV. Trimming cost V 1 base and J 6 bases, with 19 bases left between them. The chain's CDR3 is CASSLVPDYFATEQYF. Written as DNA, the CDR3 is TGTGCCAGCAGCTTAGTCCCGGACTACTTCGCTACCGAGCAGTACTTC.

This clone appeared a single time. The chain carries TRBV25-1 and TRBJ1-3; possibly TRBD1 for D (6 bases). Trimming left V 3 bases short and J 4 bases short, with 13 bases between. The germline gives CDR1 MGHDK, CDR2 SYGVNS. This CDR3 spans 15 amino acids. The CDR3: CASSDPRTVGNTIYF. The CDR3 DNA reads TGTGCCAGCAGTGACCCTCGGACAGTCGGAAACACCATATATTTT.